The subject of this entry is one T cell receptor beta chain. Its antigen is still unknown. TCRdb processed the 5' RACE reads anew with MiXCR; each CDR3 protein has one entry. The sample has 420,000 or so distinct CDR3 sequences, around 20% seen once. The data are from a study of identical twins. General study results and limits: Cord blood beta clonotypes that were abundant carried fewer insertions, and memory repertoires showed no such trend. Out-of-frame beta chain sequences displayed weaker excess sharing between twins. Partial confounding of zero-insertion analyses by invariant MAIT and iNKT cells was possible.

The V and J ends lost 5 bases and 0 bases, in that order; junction bases with no gene match: 10. The CDR3 is 16 amino acids. Germline CDR1 and CDR2: DFQATT and SNEGSKA (reference sequence). The sequence derives from a man aged 45 to 65 in good health. The rearrangement joins TRBV20-1 to TRBJ2-1; 7 positions agree with TRBD2. The sample taken for sequencing was naive T cells sorted from blood. The CDR3 DNA follows: TGCAGTGCTCCCAAATTGGGCGGGAGCTCCTACAATGAGCAGTTCTTC. It translates to CSAPKLGGSSYNEQFF.